The entry below describes one T cell receptor beta chain. This CDR3 is built from 16 residues. Trimming at V came to 6 bases and at J to 1 base, leaving 5 bases not matched to a gene. Germline V gene lookup returns CDR1 LNHDA and CDR2 SQIVND (reference sequence). The data are from a study of blood T cell repertoires in COVID-19. TCRdb keeps only in-frame clones here, not all; method: immunoSEQ multiplex PCR. Of fewer than 400,000 clones in the sample, over 85% are singletons; the top ten hold 1.7%. This clonotype originated in a woman aged 25 to 39 who had recovered from COVID-19. V and J are TRBV19 and TRBJ1-5; 11 bases agree with TRBD1. Source material: PBMCs or T cells enriched from blood (not recorded which). CDR3 bases: TGTGCCAGTAGAAAGGACAGGGGGCGAAGCAATCAGCCCCAGCATTTT. Encoded protein: CASRKDRGRSNQPQHF.